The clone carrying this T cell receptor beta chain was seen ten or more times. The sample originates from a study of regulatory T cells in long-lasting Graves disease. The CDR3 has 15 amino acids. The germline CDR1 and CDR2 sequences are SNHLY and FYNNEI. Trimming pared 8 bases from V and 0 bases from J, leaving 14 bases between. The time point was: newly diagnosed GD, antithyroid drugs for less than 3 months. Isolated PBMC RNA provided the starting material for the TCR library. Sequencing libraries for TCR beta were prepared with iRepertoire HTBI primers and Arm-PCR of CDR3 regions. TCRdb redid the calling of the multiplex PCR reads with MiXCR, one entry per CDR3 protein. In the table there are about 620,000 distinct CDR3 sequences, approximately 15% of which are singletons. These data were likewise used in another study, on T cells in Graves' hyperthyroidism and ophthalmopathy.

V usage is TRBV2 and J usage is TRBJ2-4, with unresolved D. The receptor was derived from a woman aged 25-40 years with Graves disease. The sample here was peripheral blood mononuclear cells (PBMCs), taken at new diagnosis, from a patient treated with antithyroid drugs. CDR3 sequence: CASSRQTLAKNIQYF. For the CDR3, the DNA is TGTGCCAGCTCGCGGCAGACACTAGCCAAAAACATTCAGTACTTC. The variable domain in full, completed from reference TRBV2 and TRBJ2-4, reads EPEVTQTPSHQVTQMGQEVILRCVPISNHLYFYWYRQILGQKVEFLVSFYNNEISEKSEIFDDQFSVERPDGSNFTLKIRSTKLEDSAMYFCASSRQTLAKNIQYFGAGTRLSVL.